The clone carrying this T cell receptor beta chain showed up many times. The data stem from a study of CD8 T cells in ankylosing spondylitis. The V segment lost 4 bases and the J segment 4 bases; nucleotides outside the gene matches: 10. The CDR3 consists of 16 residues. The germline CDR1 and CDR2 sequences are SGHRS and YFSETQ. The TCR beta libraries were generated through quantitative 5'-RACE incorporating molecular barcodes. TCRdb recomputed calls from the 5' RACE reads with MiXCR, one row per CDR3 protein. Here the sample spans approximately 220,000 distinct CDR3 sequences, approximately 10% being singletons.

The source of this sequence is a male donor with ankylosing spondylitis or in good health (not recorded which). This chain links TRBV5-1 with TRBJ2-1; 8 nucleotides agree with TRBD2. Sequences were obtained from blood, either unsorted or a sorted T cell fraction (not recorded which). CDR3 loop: CASSPPISGGYNEQFF. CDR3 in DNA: TGCGCCAGCAGCCCTCCAATCAGCGGGGGTTACAATGAGCAGTTCTTC.